This T cell receptor beta chain was retrieved from a study of T cells after yellow fever vaccination. Study information: Fractions of limited cellularity were prepared by means of SMART-Seq v4 Ultra Low Input. General study findings and limits: The secondary T-cell response peaked on day 5, not day 15, but was weaker. Researchers cautioned that FACS-sorted repertoires could harbor abundant clonotypes contaminating from the bulk population.

The V and J ends lost 4 bases and 5 bases, in that order; junction bases with no gene match: 9. This CDR3 has 16 amino acids. The germline gives CDR1 SGHTA, CDR2 FQGNSA. TCRdb reanalysed the 5' RACE reads using MiXCR and keeps one entry per CDR3 protein. Here the sample spans about 320,000 distinct CDR3 sequences, around 4.4% being singletons. Comment on this clonotype: Its antigen is currently unknown.

The V call is TRBV7-2, the J call TRBJ2-2, with 8 bases that match TRBD2. The TCR sequence derives from a man between 18 and 29 years old who received the YFV17D yellow fever vaccine. The sequencing here drew on PBMCs, taken 15 days after the yellow fever booster vaccination. The CDR3 sequence is CASSSVFRGGTGELFF. The CDR3 nucleotides are TGTGCCAGCAGCTCAGTCTTCCGGGGGGGAACCGGGGAGCTGTTTTTT.